This T cell receptor (beta chain) is from a study of radiotherapy plus CTLA-4 blockade in lung cancer. Study-level information: With 30% to 40% of patients having disease control, objective responses were seen in under 20%. Study findings and constraints: Radiotherapy with ipilimumab was followed by blood expansion of tumor-derived clones.

With 3 bases clipped from V and 2 bases from J, the junction kept 6 bases outside the gene matches. This CDR3 spans 15 amino acids. The germline gives CDR1 SGHNT, CDR2 YYREEE (reference sequence). Note on this clone: The antigen remains unidentified.

Only in-frame clones appear in the TCRdb table, and some are missing; sequencing was by immunoSEQ multiplex PCR. Of around 70,000 clones in the sample, over 80% were seen once. The source is a human donor with non-small cell lung cancer who had a partial response to radiotherapy plus ipilimumab. The sample here was peripheral blood, taken from a patient treated with radiotherapy plus ipilimumab. V is TRBV5-4 and J is TRBJ2-7, with 9 nucleotides matching TRBD1. In DNA, the CDR3 is TGTGCCAGCAGCTCATTAGGGGACAGGGCCTACGAGCAGTACTTC. It encodes CASSSLGDRAYEQYF. Supplemented by reference TRBV5-4 and TRBJ2-7, the full variable domain reads ETGVTQSPTHLIKTRGQQVTLRCSSQSGHNTVSWYQQALGQGPQFIFQYYREEENGRGNFPPRFSGLQFPNYSSELNVNALELDDSALYLCASSSLGDRAYEQYFGPGTRLTVT.